Shown below are 16 T cell receptor beta chains from a single sample sequenced in a study of blood T cells in healthy people across ages. Then a second PCR, running about 6 to 11 cycles, was carried out with a sample-barcoded 5' primer and a J-beta primer mix. TCRdb processed the 5' RACE reads anew with MiXCR; each CDR3 protein has one entry. The data contain some 1.4 million distinct CDR3 sequences, approximately 40% of them seen just once; the ten biggest clones take up 7.9%. Sequenced sample: blood. The receptor set was obtained from a young woman in good health.

This clonotype came up a few times. V gene TRBV4-1 combines with J gene TRBJ1-4, with D maybe TRBD1 (6 bases). Per germline, CDR1 MGHRA and CDR2 YSYEKL. This CDR3 has 16 amino acids. Trimming shortened V by 3 bases and J by 0 bases, and 11 bases separated the two germline ends. The CDR3 loop is CASSHVGGPTNEKLFF. DNA for the CDR3: TGCGCCAGCAGCCATGTTGGGGGCCCAACTAATGAAAAACTGTTTTTT.

A few counts support this clonotype. The chain couples TRBV6-5 to TRBJ1-2; tentative D call: TRBD1 (5 bases). Germline V gene lookup returns CDR1 MNHEY and CDR2 SVGAGI. Deletions cut 0 bases from V and 8 bases from J, with 22 bases between. The CDR3 runs 17 residues. In DNA, the CDR3 is TGTGCCAGCAGTTACTCGAGGTCTCAGGGCCGGGGTAGAGGCTACACCTTC. Its protein is CASSYSRSQGRGRGYTF.

The V call is TRBV5-1, the J call TRBJ1-3, with D maybe TRBD1 (6 bases). Germline-derived CDR1 and CDR2 are SGHRS and YFSETQ. The CDR3 covers 15 residues. Trimming cost V 5 bases and J 1 base, with 13 bases left between them. The DNA for the CDR3 is TGCGCCAGCAGTGCCGGGGGGCAGTCTGGAAACACCATATATTTT. Translating it yields CASSAGGQSGNTIYF.

The rearrangement uses TRBV27 and TRBJ2-6, with 7 bases fitting TRBD1. The CDR3 consists of 16 residues. Looked up from germline, CDR1 is MNHEY and CDR2 is SMNVEV (reference sequence). J was trimmed by 4 bases and V by 4 bases; bases with no gene match: 7. CDR3 bases: TGTGCCAGCAGTTCTACCGGGACAGCGGGGGCCAACGTCCTGACTTTC. Protein: CASSSTGTAGANVLTF.

Concerning this clonotype: This sequence may be a read error, since a much larger clone differs from it by one base. The chain links TRBV6-5 to TRBJ2-7; D gene ambiguous. Trimming removed 8 bases from V and 4 bases from J, with 9 bases in between. This CDR3 spans 11 amino acids. Germline loops: CDR1 MNHEY, CDR2 SVGAGI. The CDR3 region is CASGSQYEQYF. CDR3 nucleotide sequence: TGTGCCAGCGGTTCCCAGTACGAGCAGTACTTC.

V and J are TRBV20-1 and TRBJ2-4; 9 positions agree with TRBD2. This CDR3 comprises 17 residues. V lost 6 bases to trimming and J lost 1 base; unmatched junction nucleotides: 13. Germline loops: CDR1 DFQATT, CDR2 SNEGSKA (reference sequence). The CDR3: CSAVVIAGARAKNIQYF. The CDR3 DNA sequence: TGCAGTGCAGTTGTGATAGCGGGAGCGCGGGCCAAAAACATTCAGTACTTC.

V gene TRBV6-5 combines with J gene TRBJ2-5; no clear D gene. There are 13 residues in the CDR3. Trimming took 5 bases from V and 1 from J, leaving 8 bases between them. Germline V gives CDR1 MNHEY, CDR2 SVGAGI. The CDR3 sequence is CASSDNGQETQYF. The CDR3 region has the DNA TGTGCCAGCAGTGACAACGGCCAAGAGACCCAGTACTTC.

The rearrangement joins TRBV3-1 to TRBJ2-4, with TRBD2 matching 8 bases. The CDR3 totals 15 residues. Germline loops: CDR1 LGHDT, CDR2 YNNKEL (reference sequence). Trimming at V came to 1 base and at J to 7 bases, leaving 6 bases not matched to a gene. The DNA of the CDR3 is TGTGCCAGCAGCCAAGCGGCCGGGAGGGGGAACATTCAGTACTTC. Translating it yields CASSQAAGRGNIQYF.

This clonotype was detected a few times. The chain carries TRBV7-2 and TRBJ2-1; 8 nucleotides match TRBD2. Germline lookup yields CDR1 SGHTA and CDR2 FQGNSA. The CDR3 extends over 15 amino acids. The trim removed 5 bases at V and 4 bases at J, leaving 7 bases unmatched. This chain's CDR3 is CASSSGLAQYNEQFF. CDR3 bases: TGTGCCAGCAGCAGCGGACTAGCCCAGTACAATGAGCAGTTCTTC.

The chain carries TRBV25-1 and TRBJ2-5; the D gene could be TRBD1 or TRBD2 (5 bases each). This CDR3 has 14 residues. CDR1 is MGHDK, CDR2 SYGVNS, per germline. Trimming removed 3 bases from V and 11 bases from J, with 19 bases in between. The CDR3 loop is CASSDWTGRNEQYF. The CDR3 DNA is TGTGCCAGCAGTGATTGGACGGGGCGGAATGAGCAGTACTTC.

This clonotype was detected a few times. The chain recombines TRBV3-1 with TRBJ2-7, with 7 bases identical to TRBD1. With V trimmed by 4 bases and J by 6 bases, 9 bases remained unmatched. This CDR3 comprises 14 residues. The germline V gene encodes CDR1 LGHDT and CDR2 YNNKEL (reference sequence). The CDR3 reads CASSPSGTAVEQYF. The CDR3 region has the DNA TGTGCCAGCAGCCCCTCAGGGACAGCCGTCGAGCAGTACTTC.

This clonotype was detected a few times. J is TRBJ1-4 and V is TRBV9, with 7 nucleotides matching TRBD1. Losses at the gene ends were 2 bases for V and 2 bases for J; bases not matched to a gene: 9. Germline assignment: CDR1 SGDLS and CDR2 YYNGEE. This CDR3 comprises 17 residues. CDR3 residues: CASSVTPGGATNEKLFF. In nucleotides, the CDR3 is TGTGCCAGCAGCGTTACCCCAGGGGGGGCCACTAATGAAAAACTGTTTTTT.

The chain uses TRBV24-1 and TRBJ2-1; 16 bases agree with TRBD2. The CDR3 has 18 amino acids. With 4 bases clipped from V and 8 bases from J, the junction kept 10 bases outside the gene matches. Germline CDR1 KGHDR, CDR2 SFDVKD. CDR3 residues: CATSDPGTSGRASDEQFF. The CDR3 DNA is TGTGCCACCAGTGACCCCGGGACTAGCGGGAGGGCCAGCGATGAGCAGTTCTTC.

V usage is TRBV2 and J usage is TRBJ2-5; D possibly corresponds to TRBD2 (6 bases). The J call is in doubt because the DNA end fits TRBJ2-7 better. Per germline, CDR1 SNHLY and CDR2 FYNNEI. The CDR3 is 15 residues long. DNA for the CDR3: TGTGCCAGCAGTGGGTCCGGGGGAGTGATCTACGAGCAGTACTTC. It is translated as CASSGSGGVIYEQYF.

The V and J genes are TRBV20-1 and TRBJ1-2; no clear D gene. The CDR3 extends over 14 amino acids. The V gene lost 2 bases and the J gene lost 7 bases, with 17 bases spanning the gap. Germline-derived CDR1 and CDR2 are DFQATT and SNEGSKA (reference sequence). The chain's CDR3 is CSARLDGEGSGYTF. The CDR3 coding sequence is TGCAGTGCTAGATTGGACGGGGAAGGGTCTGGCTACACCTTC.

The CDR3 loop is CASSPPRAPDRFVETQYF. For the CDR3, the DNA is TGCGCCAGCAGCCCCCCGCGGGCACCCGACAGGTTTGTGGAGACCCAGTACTTC. The V call is TRBV5-1, the J call TRBJ2-5; tentatively, D is TRBD1 (6 bases). Deletions cut 4 bases from V and 5 bases from J, with 27 bases between. From germline, CDR1 is SGHRS and CDR2 YFSETQ. The CDR3 covers 18 residues.